The rows below give T cell receptor beta chains drawn from one sample of a study of pediatric ulcerative colitis. Produced via immunoSEQ multiplex PCR; TCRdb's table is partial and in-frame only. The data show over 35,000 clones, 75% to 90% seen once. Material: blood. The receptor source for this set is a girl aged 10 to 17 with moderate ulcerative colitis. Each CDR3 is given with its conserved first and last residue. The D gene is left open where the match is weak. Clone size is stated in some rows and not others, as once, few, many or a class when expanded.

>.|TRBJ1-1|TRBV19|.
TGTGCCAGTAGTATAGCAGGGAACGCTTTCTTT
CASSIAGNAFF
>.|TRBJ2-1|TRBV19|.
TGTGCCAGTAGTCGCTTCGGCGGGGAGTCTAAGAATGAGCAGTTCTTC
CASSRFGGESKNEQFF
>.|TRBJ1-3|TRBV9|TRBD1
TGTGCCAGCAGCCCCAGGGGGCATGACGGAAACACCATATATTTT
CASSPRGHDGNTIYF
>.|TRBJ1-1|TRBV7-8|TRBD1
TGTGCCAGCAGCCCAGGGGGTCGAGCGAACACTGAAGCTTTCTTT
CASSPGGRANTEAFF
>.|TRBJ1-1|TRBV25-1|TRBD1
TGTGCCAGCAGTGCAGGGGGTTCTGCAGCTTTCTTT
CASSAGGSAAFF
>.|TRBJ2-2|TRBV29-1|.
TGCAGCGTGAGCAGTGTGCCCGGGGAGCTGTTTTTT
CSVSSVPGELFF
>once|TRBJ1-5|TRBV19|TRBD1
TGTGCCAGTAGTTCCCAGGGGGCGCGAAGCAATCAGCCCCAGCATTTT
CASSSQGARSNQPQHF
>.|TRBJ1-1|TRBV4-1|TRBD1
TGCGCCAGCAGCCCAAATACAGGGGGAACGGGAACTGAAGCTTTCTTT
CASSPNTGGTGTEAFF
>.|TRBJ2-7|TRBV4-2|.
TGTGCCAGCAGCCCAAGTGGGGCCGGTGGGGATCAGTACTTC
CASSPSGAGGDQYF
>.|TRBJ2-5|TRBV4-2|.
TGTGCCAGCAGCCAAGATCGCGGGTCCAGAGAGACCCAGTACTTC
CASSQDRGSRETQYF
>.|TRBJ2-1|TRBV5-4|.
TGTGCCAGCAGCTCCCCACTGACCCCCGACGAGCAGTTCTTC
CASSSPLTPDEQFF
>.|TRBJ2-2|TRBV29-1|.
TGCAGCGTTGACGGACAGAACACCGGGGAGCTGTTTTTT
CSVDGQNTGELFF
>.|TRBJ2-5|TRBV27|TRBD2
TGTGCCAGCGGTCCACTAGCGGGAGACGAGACCCAGTACTTC
CASGPLAGDETQYF
>.|TRBJ2-3|TRBV25-1|.
TGTGCCAGCAGTGATAAATACGGCCGGACGACCACAGATACGCAGTATTTT
CASSDKYGRTTTDTQYF
>.|TRBJ2-3|TRBV10-1|.
TGCGCCAGCAGTGATCGCTATAGCACAGATACGCAGTATTTT
CASSDRYSTDTQYF
>.|TRBJ2-1|TRBV19|TRBD2
TGTGCCAGTAGGACTAGCGGGAGCCAAAACAATGAGCAGTTCTTC
CASRTSGSQNNEQFF
>.|TRBJ2-5|TRBV7-2|TRBD1
TGTGCCAGCAGCTTAACGGGACAGACCGAGACCCAGTACTTC
CASSLTGQTETQYF
>.|TRBJ2-7|TRBV27|TRBD2
TGTGCCAGCGGGAGGGCCTTTTCCTACGAGCAGTACTTC
CASGRAFSYEQYF
>few|TRBJ1-1|TRBV7-9|.
TGTGCCAGCAGCCCTCCCGGATTTATGAACACTGAAGCTTTCTTT
CASSPPGFMNTEAFF
>.|TRBJ2-2|TRBV5-6|.
TGTGCCAGCAAAAATGAGAACAGGAGGGCCGGGGAGCTGTTTTTT
CASKNENRRAGELFF
>.|TRBJ1-2|TRBV7-8|.
TGTGCCAGCAGCTTAGATGTTTATAACTATGGCTACACCTTC
CASSLDVYNYGYTF
>.|TRBJ1-5|TRBV28|TRBD1
TGTGCCAGCAGCCCGGACAGGGATCGAGGCAATCAGCCCCAGCATTTT
CASSPDRDRGNQPQHF
>.|TRBJ2-1|TRBV11-2|.
TGTGCCAGCAGCTCTACAGGAAGCTCCTACAATGAGCAGTTCTTC
CASSSTGSSYNEQFF
>once|TRBJ2-2|TRBV15|.
TGTGCCACCAGCAAAGACCCCACCGGGGAGCTGTTTTTT
CATSKDPTGELFF
>.|TRBJ1-1|TRBV7-9|.
TGTGCCAGCAGCTTAGGGACAGTGAACACTGAAGCTTTCTTT
CASSLGTVNTEAFF
>.|TRBJ2-7|TRBV7-2|.
TGTGCCAGCAGCTTAGTTATTGCCGAGCAGTACTTC
CASSLVIAEQYF